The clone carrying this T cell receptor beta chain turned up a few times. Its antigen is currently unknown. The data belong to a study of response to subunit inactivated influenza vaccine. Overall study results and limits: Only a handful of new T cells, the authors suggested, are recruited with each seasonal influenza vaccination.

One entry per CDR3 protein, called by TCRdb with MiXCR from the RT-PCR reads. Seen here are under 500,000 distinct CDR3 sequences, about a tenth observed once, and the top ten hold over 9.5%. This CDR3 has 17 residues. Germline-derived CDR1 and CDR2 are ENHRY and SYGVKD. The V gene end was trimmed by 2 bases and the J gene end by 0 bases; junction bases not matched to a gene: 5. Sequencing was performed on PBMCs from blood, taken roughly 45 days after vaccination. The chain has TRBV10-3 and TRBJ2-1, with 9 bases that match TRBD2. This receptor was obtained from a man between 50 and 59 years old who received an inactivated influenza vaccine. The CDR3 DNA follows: TGTGCCATCAGTGAGGCTGGACTAGCGAGCTCCTACAATGAGCAGTTCTTC. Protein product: CAISEAGLASSYNEQFF.